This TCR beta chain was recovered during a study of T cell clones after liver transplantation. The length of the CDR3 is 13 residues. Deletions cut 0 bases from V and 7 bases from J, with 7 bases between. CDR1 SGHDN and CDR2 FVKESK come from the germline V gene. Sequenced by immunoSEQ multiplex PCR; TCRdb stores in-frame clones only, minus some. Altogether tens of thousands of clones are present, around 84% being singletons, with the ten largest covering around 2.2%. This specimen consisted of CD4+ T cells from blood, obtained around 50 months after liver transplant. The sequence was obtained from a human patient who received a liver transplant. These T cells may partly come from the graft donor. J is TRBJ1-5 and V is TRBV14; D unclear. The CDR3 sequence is CASSQDWRQPQHF. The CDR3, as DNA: TGTGCCAGCAGCCAAGATTGGAGACAGCCCCAGCATTTT.